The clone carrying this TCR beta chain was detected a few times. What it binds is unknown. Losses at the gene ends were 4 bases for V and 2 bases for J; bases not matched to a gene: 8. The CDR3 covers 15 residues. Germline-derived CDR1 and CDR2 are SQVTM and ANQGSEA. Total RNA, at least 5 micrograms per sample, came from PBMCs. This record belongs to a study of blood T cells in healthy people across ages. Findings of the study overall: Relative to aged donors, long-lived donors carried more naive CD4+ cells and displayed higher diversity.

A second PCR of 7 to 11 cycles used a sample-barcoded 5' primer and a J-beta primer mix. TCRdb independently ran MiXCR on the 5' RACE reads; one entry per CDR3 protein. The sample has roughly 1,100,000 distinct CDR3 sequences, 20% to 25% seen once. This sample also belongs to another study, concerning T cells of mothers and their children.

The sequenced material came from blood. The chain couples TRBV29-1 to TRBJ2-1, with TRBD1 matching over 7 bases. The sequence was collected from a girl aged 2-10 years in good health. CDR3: CSVGQGIGPYNEQFF. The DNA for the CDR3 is TGCAGCGTTGGACAGGGAATCGGACCCTACAATGAGCAGTTCTTC.